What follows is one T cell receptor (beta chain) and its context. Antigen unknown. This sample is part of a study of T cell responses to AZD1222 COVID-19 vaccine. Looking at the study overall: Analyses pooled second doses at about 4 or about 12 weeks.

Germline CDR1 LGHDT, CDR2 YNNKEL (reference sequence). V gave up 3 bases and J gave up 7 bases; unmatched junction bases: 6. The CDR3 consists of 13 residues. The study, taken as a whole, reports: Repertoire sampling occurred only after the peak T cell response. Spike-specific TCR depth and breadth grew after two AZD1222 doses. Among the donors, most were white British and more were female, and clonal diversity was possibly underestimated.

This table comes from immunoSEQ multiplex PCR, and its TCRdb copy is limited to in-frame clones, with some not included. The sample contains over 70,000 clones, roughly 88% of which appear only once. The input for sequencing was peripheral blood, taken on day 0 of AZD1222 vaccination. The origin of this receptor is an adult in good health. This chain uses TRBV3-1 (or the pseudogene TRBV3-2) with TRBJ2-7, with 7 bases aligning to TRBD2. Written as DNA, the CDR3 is TGTGCCAGCAGCCAGGCCCGGGGGGTGGAGCAGTACTTC. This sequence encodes CASSQARGVEQYF.